These 11 T cell receptor beta chains came from one sample sequenced in a study of early T cells in non-severe SARS-CoV-2 infection. TCRdb processed the 5' RACE reads anew with MiXCR; each CDR3 protein has one entry. The sample includes 85,000 to 100,000 distinct CDR3 sequences, about 10% of them seen just once. Sequencing was carried out using whole blood. These TCRs come from an adult who was a healthcare worker with PCR-confirmed SARS-CoV-2 infection or an uninfected control (not recorded which).

This clonotype was seen more than once but under ten times. The rearrangement links TRBV20-1 to TRBJ1-1; no definite D call. The CDR3 loop spans 15 amino acids. The germline V gene encodes CDR1 DFQATT and CDR2 SNEGSKA (reference sequence). Trimming shortened V by 3 bases and J by 1 base, and 15 bases separated the two germline ends. DNA of the CDR3: TGCAGTGCTAGGAGCCCTAGGCAGCAGAACACTGAAGCTTTCTTT. It codes for CSARSPRQQNTEAFF.

The chain recombines TRBV6-1 with TRBJ1-2, with 7 bases fitting TRBD1. The CDR3 spans 15 residues. Unmatched junction bases numbered 7, after V lost 2 bases and J lost 4 bases. CDR1 MNHNS and CDR2 SASEGT come from the germline V gene. CDR3 loop: CASSELTGEAYGYTF. In DNA, the CDR3 is TGTGCCAGCAGTGAACTCACAGGGGAGGCCTATGGCTACACCTTC.

This chain links TRBV24-1 with TRBJ2-1; the D is unclear. V lost 9 bases, J lost 0 bases, and 14 bases lay in between. The germline CDR1 and CDR2 sequences are KGHDR and SFDVKD. The CDR3 is made up of 15 amino acids. The CDR3 DNA follows: TGTGCCACCGCCGGAGAACTCCACTCCTACAATGAGCAGTTCTTC. Protein: CATAGELHSYNEQFF.

In this sample, this clonotype turned up many times. The J gene is TRBJ1-4, the V gene TRBV10-3; a possible D gene is TRBD1 (6 bases). V dropped 6 bases and J dropped 5 bases, with 10 bases sitting between them. Germline loops: CDR1 ENHRY, CDR2 SYGVKD. The CDR3 consists of 13 residues. The DNA of the CDR3 is TGTGCCATCAGGCGGGGGCAGAATGAAAAACTGTTTTTT. Amino acid sequence: CAIRRGQNEKLFF.

At least ten counts were recorded for this clonotype. The V call is TRBV7-6, the J call TRBJ1-1; D remains ambiguous. The ends were cut back, 2 bases at V and 0 bases at J, with 4 bases in the middle. The CDR3 runs to 13 residues. Germline V gene sequence: CDR1 SGHVS, CDR2 FNYEAQ. CDR3 nucleotide sequence: TGTGCCAGCAGCTTAAAAGTGAACACTGAAGCTTTCTTT. Protein: CASSLKVNTEAFF.

This clonotype was seen a few times. The V call is TRBV7-2, the J call TRBJ1-4; D remains unclear. This CDR3 has 16 residues. V lost 2 bases, J lost 3 bases, and 13 bases lay in between. CDR1 is SGHTA and CDR2 is FQGNSA in the germline V gene. Here the CDR3 reads CASSLNPASANEKLFF. The CDR3 DNA is TGTGCCAGCAGCTTAAACCCCGCCAGCGCTAATGAAAAACTGTTTTTT.

There are a few counts of this clonotype. The genes are TRBV5-1 and TRBJ2-2; no firm D call. Germline CDR1 is SGHRS and CDR2 is YFSETQ. V shed 2 bases and J shed 4 bases, with 9 bases lying between them. The CDR3 consists of 14 residues. This chain's CDR3 is CASSFSLGTGELFF. DNA of the CDR3: TGCGCCAGCAGCTTCTCCTTGGGCACCGGGGAGCTGTTTTTT.

This clonotype was counted a few times. The V call is TRBV12-3 or TRBV12-4, the J call TRBJ2-1; 7 bases line up with TRBD2. The CDR3 runs 12 residues. V shed 3 bases and J 8 bases; nucleotides not matched to a gene: 1. The CDR3 spells CASSFRGDEQFF. CDR3 coding DNA: TGTGCCAGCAGTTTTCGGGGGGATGAGCAGTTCTTC.

The V gene is TRBV20-1, the J gene TRBJ1-2; perhaps TRBD1 as D (5 bases). Between the trimmed V and J ends, which lost 5 bases and 2 bases, there was a span of 12 bases. The CDR3 is made up of 13 amino acids. In germline, CDR1 is DFQATT, CDR2 SNEGSKA (reference sequence). This CDR3 is CSAGERQNYGYTF. In nucleotides, the CDR3 is TGCAGTGCTGGCGAAAGACAGAACTATGGCTACACCTTC.

This clonotype was seen a handful of times. The rearrangement links TRBV2 to TRBJ1-5; no clear D. With 8 bases removed from V and 2 bases from J, the gap between germline ends came to 10 bases. Germline CDR1 is SNHLY and CDR2 is FYNNEI. The CDR3 covers 13 residues. CDR3 residues: CASRGFGNQPQHF. The CDR3 nucleotides are TGTGCCAGCCGGGGTTTTGGCAATCAGCCCCAGCATTTT.

The table lists this clonotype with a count of one. It may be a read error: a sequence one base away is much more abundant. This chain uses TRBV16 with TRBJ2-7, with D possibly TRBD1 on 5 matching bases. The CDR3 runs 14 residues. The germline gives CDR1 KGHSY, CDR2 FQNENV. The DNA of the CDR3 is TGTGCCAGCGGCCAATCAGGGTTCCCCTACGAGCAGTACTTC. It translates to CASGQSGFPYEQYF.